This T cell receptor (beta chain) derives from a study of blood T cell repertoires in COVID-19. The overall study: Samples taken during acute and convalescent COVID-19 were collected in the United States, Italy and Spain. In each case, the material was cDNA or gDNA derived from T cells, B-cell-depleted T cells, or PBMCs.

In the original workflow: For nucleated cells, counts were estimated from reference gene primer amplification. TCRdb's copy holds only in-frame clones and misses some; the assay was immunoSEQ multiplex PCR. That table gives V, J and clone size, and the DNA gave D and trimming. The repertoire includes approximately 140,000 clones, around 79% of them detected once, and under 4.5% sits in the top ten. This CDR3 region has 17 residues. The ends lost 0 bases at V and 6 bases at J; junction bases unmatched: 10. Looked up from germline, CDR1 is SGDLS and CDR2 is YYNGEE. V is TRBV9 and J is TRBJ2-2, with TRBD2 matching over 8 bases. Sequencing was carried out using peripheral blood. This TCR was sampled from a man in his 60s with acute or convalescent COVID-19. CDR3 in amino acids: CASSVVPSGGQAGELFF. CDR3 coding DNA: TGTGCCAGCAGCGTAGTTCCCTCGGGGGGGCAAGCCGGGGAGCTGTTTTTT.